This T cell receptor beta chain was profiled in a study of brain T cells in children with intractable seizures. Time point in this sample: blood from clinic visit 5 months post-surgery; TSC patient then seizure free. Measured with immunoSEQ multiplex PCR; TCRdb has only the in-frame clones, and not every one. The sample holds about 340,000 clones; over 90% are singletons and the top ten take around 6%. Germline loops: CDR1 SGDLS, CDR2 YYNGEE. The CDR3 contains 19 residues. J gave up 1 base and V 3 bases, and 11 bases lay outside the gene matches. This TCR was sampled from a boy under two years old with tuberous sclerosis and intractable seizures. This chain joins TRBV9 and TRBJ2-6, with 9 bases fitting TRBD1. The specimen comprised peripheral blood, sampled more than 4 months after surgery. The CDR3 DNA reads TGTGCCAGCAGCGAGGGGTGGGACAGGGAAGTATCTGGGGCCAACGTCCTGACTTTC. Its protein product is CASSEGWDREVSGANVLTF.